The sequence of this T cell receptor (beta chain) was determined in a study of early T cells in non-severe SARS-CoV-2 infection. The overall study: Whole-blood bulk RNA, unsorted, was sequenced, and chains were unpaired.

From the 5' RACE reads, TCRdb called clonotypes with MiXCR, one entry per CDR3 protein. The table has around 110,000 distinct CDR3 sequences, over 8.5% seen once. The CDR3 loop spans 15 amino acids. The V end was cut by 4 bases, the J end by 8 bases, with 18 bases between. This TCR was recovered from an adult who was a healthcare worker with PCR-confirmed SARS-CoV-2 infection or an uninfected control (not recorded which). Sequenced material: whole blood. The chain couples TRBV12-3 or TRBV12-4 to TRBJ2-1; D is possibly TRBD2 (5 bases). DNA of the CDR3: TGTGCCAGCAGTTCCCCTACTAGTTTGGGCCATGAGCAGTTCTTC. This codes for CASSSPTSLGHEQFF.